This record looks at one TCR beta chain sequence and its context. The antigen remains unidentified. This CDR3 has 14 amino acids. V was cut by 6 bases and J by 7 bases, with 19 bases left in between. Germline values: CDR1 MNHEY, CDR2 SMNVEV (reference sequence). The sample belongs to a study of OX40 agonist ivuxolimab in advanced cancers. Overall study results and limits: The CD4+ and CD8+ T cells in the blood had expanded clonally by week 6 at 0.1 to 3.0 mg/kg. Individuals who were partial responders at 0.1-3.0 mg/kg had clonal expansion that ranked among the lowest.

Clones were sequenced by immunoSEQ multiplex PCR, and TCRdb holds only the in-frame ones, with some missing. This sample yields approximately 31,000 clones, of which over 85% are seen a single time; roughly 28% belongs to the top ten. This receptor was obtained from an adult with an advanced solid tumor such as melanoma, head and neck, liver or kidney cancer. The chain couples TRBV27 to TRBJ2-7, with D maybe TRBD1 (6 bases). Source: CD4+ or CD8+ T cells sorted from blood, taken in a trial of the OX40 agonist ivuxolimab. In nucleotides, the CDR3 is TGTGCCAGCAGCCCGGGACAAGGAGCGTTTGAGCAGTACTTC. Translation gives CASSPGQGAFEQYF.